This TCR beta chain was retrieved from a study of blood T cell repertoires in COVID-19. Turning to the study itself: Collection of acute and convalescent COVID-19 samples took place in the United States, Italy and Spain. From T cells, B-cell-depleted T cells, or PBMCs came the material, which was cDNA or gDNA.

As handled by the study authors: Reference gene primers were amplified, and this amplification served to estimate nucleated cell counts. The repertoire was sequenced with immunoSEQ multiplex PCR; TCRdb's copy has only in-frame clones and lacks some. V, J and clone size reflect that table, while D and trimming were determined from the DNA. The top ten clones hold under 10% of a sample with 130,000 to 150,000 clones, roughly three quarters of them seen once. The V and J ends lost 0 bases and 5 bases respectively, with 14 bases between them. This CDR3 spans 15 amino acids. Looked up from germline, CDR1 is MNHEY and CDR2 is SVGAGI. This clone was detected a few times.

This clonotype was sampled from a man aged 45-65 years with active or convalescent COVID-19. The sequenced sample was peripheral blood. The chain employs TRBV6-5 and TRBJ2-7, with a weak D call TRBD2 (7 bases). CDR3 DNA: TGTGCCAGCAGTTACTCGAGGGGGGGCCGCCACGAGCAGTACTTC. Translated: CASSYSRGGRHEQYF.